Listed below are T cell receptor beta chains from one sample, sequenced in a study of the immune and genomic landscape of osteosarcoma. The repertoire was sequenced with immunoSEQ multiplex PCR; TCRdb's copy has only in-frame clones and lacks some. The data show 10,000 to 12,000 clones, about 71% seen once. The material sequenced was osteosarcoma tumor tissue from the lung. The receptors stem from a human donor with osteosarcoma. Each CDR3 is given with its conserved first and last residue. The D gene is left open where the match is weak. Size is omitted from some rows. Given values are once, few, many or a class for expanded clones.

NA	TRBV7-7	TRBJ2-5	NA	TGTGCCAGCAGCTTAGGGGGGGACGGAGAGACCCAGTACTTC	CASSLGGDGETQYF
NA	TRBV7-9	TRBJ2-5	NA	TGTGCCAGCAGCGATGGAGGGGCCGGGGAGACCCAGTACTTC	CASSDGGAGETQYF
NA	TRBV2	TRBJ2-1	NA	TGTGCCAGCACGGGTTTTGGGCTCAATGAGCAGTTCTTC	CASTGFGLNEQFF
NA	TRBV5-4	TRBJ2-2	NA	TGTGCCAGCAGCCGGGTAGCGCCTGCGAACACCGGGGAGCTGTTTTTT	CASSRVAPANTGELFF
NA	TRBV28	TRBJ2-7	NA	TGTGCCAGCAGTTGGGCCCGGAATCCGGCCCCCTACGAGCAGTACTTC	CASSWARNPAPYEQYF
NA	TRBV7-6	TRBJ2-7	NA	TGTGCCAGCAGTCGTGATTGGCAGACCTACGAGCAGTACTTC	CASSRDWQTYEQYF
NA	TRBV9	TRBJ2-2	NA	TGTGCCAGCAGCTCGAACACCGGGGAGCTGTTTTTT	CASSSNTGELFF
NA	TRBV19	TRBJ2-1	TRBD2	TGTGCCAGTAGTAAACGGGACTACCGCTACAATGAGCAGTTCTTC	CASSKRDYRYNEQFF
NA	TRBV11-1	TRBJ2-7	TRBD2	TGTGCCAGCAGATCCGCGGGAGGGTCCTACGAGCAGTACTTC	CASRSAGGSYEQYF
NA	TRBV7-9	TRBJ2-4	TRBD2	TGTGCCAGCAGCTCTAGCGGGATAGCCAAAAACATTCAGTACTTC	CASSSSGIAKNIQYF
NA	TRBV6-5	TRBJ1-5	TRBD1	TGTGCCAGCAGTGGACAGGGATATAGCAATCAGCCCCAGCATTTT	CASSGQGYSNQPQHF
NA	TRBV6-4	TRBJ1-1	NA	TGTGCCAGCAGTAAAGAGGGGGAGCTGAACACTGAAGCTTTCTTT	CASSKEGELNTEAFF
NA	TRBV5-6	TRBJ2-7	TRBD2	TGTGCCAGCAGCTTGGTAACCGGGACTAGCGACTACGAGCAGTACTTC	CASSLVTGTSDYEQYF
medium-sized	TRBV19	TRBJ2-1	TRBD2	TGTGCCAGTAGGCCCGGACTAGCGGGAGTGGGGGACTCCTACAATGAGCAGTTCTTC	CASRPGLAGVGDSYNEQFF
NA	TRBV2	TRBJ1-1	NA	TGTGCCAGCAGGAGAGGAGTCAGAGCTTTCTTT	CASRRGVRAFF
few	TRBV27	TRBJ2-5	NA	TGTGCCAGCAGTTTAGGCCCGCCCCCGTTGGAGACCCAGTACTTC	CASSLGPPPLETQYF
NA	TRBV2	TRBJ2-1	NA	TGTGCCAGCGTTAGCGGCTCCTACAATGAGCAGTTCTTC	CASVSGSYNEQFF
NA	TRBV27	TRBJ1-5	NA	TGTGCCTCCCGCCGGACCGAAAGCAATCAGCCCCAGCATTTT	CASRRTESNQPQHF
NA	TRBV6-1	TRBJ1-3	NA	TGTGCCAGCAGTGAACTCCTTCTCGGGGCCGGAAACACCATATATTTT	CASSELLLGAGNTIYF
NA	TRBV6-1	TRBJ1-5	NA	TGTGCCAGCAGTGAAGCGTACGGGGACAATCAGCCCCAGCATTTT	CASSEAYGDNQPQHF
NA	TRBV7-9	TRBJ1-6	NA	TGTGCCAGCAGCTTAGAATCGACGTTATTGTTACCCCTCCACTTT	CASSLESTLLLPLHF
few	TRBV6-1	TRBJ1-3	NA	TGTGCCAGCAAGACTGGAAACACCATATATTTT	CASKTGNTIYF
NA	TRBV28	TRBJ1-5	NA	TGTGCCAGCACCCCCTTTCGAGGACCCCAGCATTTT	CASTPFRGPQHF
NA	TRBV13	TRBJ2-7	TRBD1	TGTGCCAGCAGCCGCAGGGACAGGTGGGCCTACGAGCAGTACTTC	CASSRRDRWAYEQYF
NA	TRBV11-2	TRBJ2-1	TRBD2	TGTGCCAGCAGCTTATCTGGACTAGCGGGAATTTACAATGAGCAGTTCTTC	CASSLSGLAGIYNEQFF
NA	TRBV19	TRBJ2-2	NA	TGTGCCTCCGAGATCGGAACCGGGGAGCTGTTTTTT	CASEIGTGELFF
NA	TRBV28	TRBJ2-6	TRBD1	TGTGCCAGCAGTTTTACAGGGGTTGGGGCCAACGTCCTGACTTTC	CASSFTGVGANVLTF
NA	TRBV6-5	TRBJ2-3	NA	TGTGCCAGCAGTCGGGGTCAAGGTGGCACAGATACGCAGTATTTT	CASSRGQGGTDTQYF
NA	TRBV19	TRBJ2-3	TRBD2	TGTGCCAGTAGTACTAGCGGGAGCCAAGGGGATACGCAGTATTTT	CASSTSGSQGDTQYF
few	TRBV7-9	TRBJ2-7	NA	TGTGCCAGCAGCCACGACTACGAGCAGTACTTC	CASSHDYEQYF
NA	TRBV7-3	TRBJ2-2	NA	TGTGCCAGCCACCCCCTAGGCGGGATAAACACCGGGGAGCTGTTTTTT	CASHPLGGINTGELFF
few	TRBV11-2	TRBJ2-7	NA	TGTGCCAGCAGCAATAGACAGGATTCTCGGCAGTACTTC	CASSNRQDSRQYF